This TCR beta chain was captured by sequencing in a study of blood T cell repertoires in COVID-19. Study-wide context: Sites in the United States, Italy and Spain provided acute and convalescent COVID-19 samples.

The germline V gene encodes CDR1 SGHNT and CDR2 YYREEE (reference sequence). V was cut by 4 bases and J by 5 bases, with 6 bases left in between. This CDR3 has 11 residues. Per the authors' pipeline: Amplification from reference gene primers served as the basis for estimated nucleated cell counts. The assay was immunoSEQ multiplex PCR, and TCRdb's table has in-frame clones only and misses some. D and trimming were read from the DNA, whereas the V and J calls and clone size are those reported in that table. In the table there are about 45,000 clones, approximately 86% of which are singletons. The chain joins TRBV5-4 to TRBJ1-2; D ambiguous. The sample comprised peripheral blood. The source of this sequence is a woman older than 75 with active COVID-19. CDR3: CASSDSYGYTF. The CDR3 DNA reads TGTGCCAGCAGCGACTCTTATGGCTACACCTTC.